Each of the 18 T cell receptor beta chains below was sequenced from the same sample in a study of T cell responses to AZD1222 COVID-19 vaccine. Some clones are missing from TCRdb's copy, which holds only in-frame ones; the method was immunoSEQ multiplex PCR. The sample yields some 150,000 clones, 90% to 95% seen once. The specimen comprised peripheral blood, sampled on day 0 of MenACWY control vaccination. Every receptor here comes from an adult in good health.

The CDR3 nucleotides read TGTGCCAGCAGTCAAACAGCAAACTCTGGAAACACCATATATTTT. Encoded protein: CASSQTANSGNTIYF. The chain employs TRBV9 and TRBJ1-3; D is unresolved. This CDR3 contains 15 residues. V was trimmed by 5 bases and J by 0 bases, leaving 12 bases between them. The germline gives CDR1 SGDLS, CDR2 YYNGEE.

V and J are TRBV6-4 and TRBJ2-2, with D hard to call. This CDR3 region has 14 residues. CDR1 and CDR2 (germline): MRHNA, SNTAGT. Trimming shortened V by 4 bases and J by 4 bases, and 10 bases separated the two germline ends. CDR3 region: CASSVVVGTGELFF. The CDR3 bases are TGTGCCAGCAGTGTGGTAGTGGGCACCGGGGAGCTGTTTTTT.

The chain combines TRBV9 with TRBJ1-3; tentatively, D is TRBD1 (5 bases). The CDR3 has 17 residues. Trimming took off 3 bases at V and 1 base at J, with 17 bases between the two ends. Germline V gene sequence: CDR1 SGDLS, CDR2 YYNGEE. The CDR3 bases are TGTGCCAGCAGCGCCGGGACCCACATGTATTCTGGAAACACCATATATTTT. Its translation: CASSAGTHMYSGNTIYF.

Here the CDR3 reads CASSVGGGSNTGELFF. CDR3 DNA: TGTGCCAGCAGCGTAGGCGGCGGTTCGAACACCGGGGAGCTGTTTTTT. The V and J genes are TRBV9 and TRBJ2-2; D unresolved. CDR1 and CDR2 (germline): SGDLS, YYNGEE. The CDR3 contains 16 residues. V was clipped by 0 bases and J by 0 bases, with 9 bases between them.

This rearrangement joins TRBV6-5 to TRBJ2-7; TRBD1 or TRBD2 may be the D gene (5 bases each). This CDR3 is 14 amino acids long. Trimming cost V 2 bases and J 6 bases, with 14 bases left between them. CDR1 and CDR2 from the germline V gene are MNHEY and SVGAGI. The chain's CDR3 is CASSYGRMGREQYF. DNA for the CDR3: TGTGCCAGCAGTTACGGGCGAATGGGACGCGAGCAGTACTTC.

The chain links TRBV30 to TRBJ2-1; 8 bases agree with TRBD2. Germline V gives CDR1 GTSNPN, CDR2 SVGIG (reference sequence). This CDR3 is built from 16 residues. The junction had 12 bases not matched to a gene; V was cut back by 0 bases and J by 8 bases. This chain's CDR3 is CAWSVRLLAGDDEQFF. DNA for the CDR3: TGTGCCTGGAGTGTACGTCTTCTAGCGGGTGATGATGAGCAGTTCTTC.

This sequence joins TRBV7-2 and TRBJ1-3, with D uncertain. The germline V and J ends were trimmed by 4 bases and 9 bases, with 13 bases remaining between them. CDR3 length: 13 amino acids. Germline lookup yields CDR1 SGHTA and CDR2 FQGNSA. CDR3 sequence: CASSSTTRGTIYF. The DNA of the CDR3 is TGTGCCAGCAGCTCCACCACGCGGGGCACCATATATTTT.

The chain joins TRBV15 to TRBJ2-1; D is undetermined. This CDR3 contains 14 residues. Deletions cut 0 bases from V and 10 bases from J, with 13 bases between. CDR1 is LNHNV and CDR2 is YYDKDF in the germline V gene (reference sequence). DNA of the CDR3: TGTGCCACCAGCAGAGATCCTGACACCCCGGAGCAGTTCTTC. Its translation is CATSRDPDTPEQFF.

This chain links TRBV27 with TRBJ2-1, with TRBD2 identical over 9 bases. Looked up from germline, CDR1 is MNHEY and CDR2 is SMNVEV (reference sequence). CDR3 length: 18 amino acids. V was clipped by 6 bases and J by 7 bases; unmatched bases: 19. CDR3 sequence (DNA): TGTGCCAGCAGCTTACCCCCCGTGACTAGCGGAGGCGGGAATGAGCAGTTCTTC. It specifies CASSLPPVTSGGGNEQFF.

This chain joins TRBV7-2 and TRBJ1-2, with D unclear. The germline V gene has CDR1 SGHTA and CDR2 FQGNSA. This CDR3 has 11 residues. With 10 bases removed from V and 6 bases from J, the gap between germline ends came to 12 bases. CDR3 nucleotides: TGTGCCATCACGACAAGGGATGGCTACACCTTC. Protein product: CAITTRDGYTF.

This rearrangement joins TRBV30 to TRBJ2-7, with TRBD1 matching over 8 bases. The CDR3 length is 14 residues. The germline CDR1 and CDR2 sequences are GTSNPN and SVGIG (reference sequence). J was trimmed by 2 bases and V by 0 bases; bases with no gene match: 3. The CDR3 nucleotides read TGTGCCTGGAGTGTACAGGACAGGGCCTACGAGCAGTACTTC. It specifies CAWSVQDRAYEQYF. The full variable domain, in which reference TRBV30 and TRBJ2-7 provide the parts outside the CDR3, is SQTIHQWPATLVQPVGSPLSLECTVEGTSNPNLYWYRQAAGRGLQLLFYSVGIGQISSEVPQNLSASRPQDRQFILSSKKLLLSDSGFYLCAWSVQDRAYEQYFGPGTRLTVT.

The CDR3 protein is CARSPRTGHNQPQHF. CDR3 sequence (DNA): TGTGCCAGAAGCCCACGGACAGGGCACAATCAGCCCCAGCATTTT. V and J are TRBV5-3 and TRBJ1-5; 8 bases align to TRBD1. TRBV5-3 is placed among ORFs of uncertain function. The CDR3 totals 15 residues. J lost 3 bases, V lost 4 bases, and 6 bases had no gene match.

The V call is TRBV7-9, the J call TRBJ2-5; D is unresolved. This CDR3 spans 13 amino acids. Germline CDR1 reads SEHNR; CDR2 reads FQNEAQ (reference sequence). V was trimmed by 1 base and J by 7 bases, leaving 10 bases between them. In DNA, the CDR3 is TGTGCCAGCAGCTTAGACCTTGACGGGACCCAGTACTTC. Residues: CASSLDLDGTQYF.

The chain recombines TRBV7-2 with TRBJ2-1; no definite D call. CDR3 size: 15 residues. Trimming took off 1 base at V and 7 bases at J, with 14 bases between the two ends. From germline, CDR1 is SGHTA and CDR2 FQGNSA. The CDR3 coding sequence is TGTGCCAGCAGCTTAGAGGTCCAGGCTTTGAATGAGCAGTTCTTC. Translating gives CASSLEVQALNEQFF.

CDR3 bases: TGTGCCAGCAGCGTAGGTCATGGCTCCTACGAGCAGTACTTC. It specifies CASSVGHGSYEQYF. The genes are TRBV9 and TRBJ2-7; D is ambiguous. Germline values: CDR1 SGDLS, CDR2 YYNGEE. V lost 0 bases and J lost 0, with 7 bases in between. The CDR3 extends over 14 amino acids.

V gene TRBV10-3 combines with J gene TRBJ1-2, with D possibly TRBD1 on 5 matching bases. There are 13 residues in the CDR3. CDR1 and CDR2 from the germline V gene are ENHRY and SYGVKD. The V end was cut by 3 bases, the J end by 7 bases, with 12 bases between. CDR3 loop: CAISDREGFGYTF. In DNA form, the CDR3 reads TGTGCCATCAGTGATCGGGAGGGGTTTGGCTACACCTTC.

This clone has a single count. This chain uses TRBV27 with TRBJ2-3; possible D gene TRBD2, 5 bases. CDR1 and CDR2 from the germline V gene are MNHEY and SMNVEV (reference sequence). With 5 bases removed from V and 0 bases from J, the gap between germline ends came to 24 bases. This CDR3 region has 19 residues. The CDR3 here is CASSIFHTGEFPSTDTQYF. As DNA, the CDR3 is TGTGCCAGCAGTATCTTCCACACCGGGGAGTTTCCTAGCACAGATACGCAGTATTTT.

The V gene is TRBV27, the J gene TRBJ2-2, with TRBD2 matching 7 bases. From germline, CDR1 is MNHEY and CDR2 SMNVEV (reference sequence). This CDR3 is 17 amino acids long. Trimming cost V 5 bases and J 4 bases; bases outside gene matches: 13. The CDR3 coding sequence is TGTGCCAGCAGTAGCCCTCGTTCCGGCGGGGGCACCGGGGAGCTGTTTTTT. It specifies CASSSPRSGGGTGELFF.